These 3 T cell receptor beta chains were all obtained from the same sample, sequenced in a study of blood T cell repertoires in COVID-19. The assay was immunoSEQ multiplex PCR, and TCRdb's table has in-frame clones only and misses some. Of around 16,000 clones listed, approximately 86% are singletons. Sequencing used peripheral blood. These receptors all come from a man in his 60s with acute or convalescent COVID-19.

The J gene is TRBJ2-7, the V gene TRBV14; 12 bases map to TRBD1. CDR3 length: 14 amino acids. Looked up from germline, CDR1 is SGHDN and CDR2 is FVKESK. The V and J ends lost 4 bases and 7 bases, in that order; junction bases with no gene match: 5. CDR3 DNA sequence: TGTGCCAGCAGCCTGGGACAGGGGGCTCTTGAGCAGTACTTC. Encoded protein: CASSLGQGALEQYF.

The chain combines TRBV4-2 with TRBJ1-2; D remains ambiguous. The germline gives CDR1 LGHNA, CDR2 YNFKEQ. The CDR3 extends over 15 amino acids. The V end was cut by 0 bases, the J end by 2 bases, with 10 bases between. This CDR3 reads CASSQEQSSNYGYTF. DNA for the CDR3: TGTGCCAGCAGCCAAGAACAGAGCTCCAACTATGGCTACACCTTC.

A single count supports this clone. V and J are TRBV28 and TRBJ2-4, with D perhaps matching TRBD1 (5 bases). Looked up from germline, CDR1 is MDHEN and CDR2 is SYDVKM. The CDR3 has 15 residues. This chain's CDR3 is CPPAPTEAAKNIQYF. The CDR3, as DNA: TGTCCGCCCGCCCCGACAGAGGCGGCCAAAAACATTCAGTACTTC.